Below, 27 T cell receptor beta chains from the same sample are listed, as sequenced in a study of sequential checkpoint blockade in melanoma. The assay was immunoSEQ multiplex PCR, and TCRdb's table has in-frame clones only and misses some. The table shows about 32,000 clones, with less than 85% occurring only once. The sample's treatment: randomized to nivolumab then ipilimumab (arm A) or the reverse (arm B). Sequencing used CD8+ T cells sorted from blood (inferred from file names), obtained from a patient given nivolumab and ipilimumab in sequence. The origin of the receptors is a human donor with melanoma.

The chain recombines TRBV29-1 with TRBJ2-5; D possibly corresponds to TRBD1 (5 bases). The J call is uncertain, as TRBJ2-7 better fits the DNA end. The CDR3 is 13 residues long. The germline V gene encodes CDR1 SQVTM and CDR2 ANQGSEA. The CDR3: CSVVDRFSYEQYF. In nucleotides, the CDR3 is TGCAGCGTTGTTGACAGATTTTCCTACGAGCAGTACTTC.

Only a few counts were recorded for this clone. V and J are TRBV15 and TRBJ1-6; tentative D call: TRBD1 (5 bases). Germline CDR1 reads LNHNV; CDR2 reads YYDKDF (reference sequence). With 0 bases removed from V and 9 bases from J, the gap between germline ends came to 12 bases. The CDR3 consists of 15 residues. CDR3 sequence reads: CATSRDGADGSPLHF. The CDR3 coding sequence is TGTGCCACCAGCAGAGATGGGGCGGACGGTTCACCCCTCCACTTT. Together with reference TRBV15 and TRBJ1-6, the CDR3 gives the full variable domain: DAMVIQNPRYQVTQFGKPVTLSCSQTLNHNVMYWYQQKSSQAPKLLFHYYDKDFNNEADTPDNFQSRRPNTSFCFLDIRSPGLGDTAMYLCATSRDGADGSPLHFGNGTRLTVT.

This sequence joins TRBV2 and TRBJ2-1; a weak D match, TRBD2 (5 bases). The CDR3 covers 14 residues. Germline values: CDR1 SNHLY, CDR2 FYNNEI. V was shortened by 6 bases and J by 1 base, with 10 bases between the two germline ends. This CDR3 reads CASSFGVSYNEQFF. The CDR3 bases are TGTGCCAGCAGCTTCGGGGTATCCTACAATGAGCAGTTCTTC.

The chain recombines TRBV5-1 with TRBJ2-1; no clear D gene. Germline CDR1 is SGHRS and CDR2 is YFSETQ. V lost 0 bases and J 0 bases, leaving 13 bases between the germline ends. This CDR3 spans 17 amino acids. Written as DNA, the CDR3 is TGCGCCAGCAGCTTGGCTCCTGCGGCCCGCTCCTACAATGAGCAGTTCTTC. It specifies CASSLAPAARSYNEQFF.

The chain employs TRBV9 and TRBJ1-1, with 7 bases fitting TRBD1. This CDR3 is 17 amino acids long. Per germline, CDR1 SGDLS and CDR2 YYNGEE. V shed 3 bases and J 0 bases; nucleotides not matched to a gene: 11. The CDR3 is CASSGERSGQLNTEAFF. The CDR3 bases are TGTGCCAGCAGCGGCGAACGGTCGGGACAGTTGAACACTGAAGCTTTCTTT. The full variable domain, in which reference TRBV9 and TRBJ1-1 provide the parts outside the CDR3, is DSGVTQTPKHLITATGQRVTLRCSPRSGDLSVYWYQQSLDQGLQFLIQYYNGEERAKGNILERFSAQQFPDLHSELNLSSLELGDSALYFCASSGERSGQLNTEAFFGQGTRLTVV.

The chain joins TRBV27 to TRBJ2-7; 12 bases agree with TRBD1. The CDR3 spans 16 residues. Germline V gives CDR1 MNHEY, CDR2 SMNVEV (reference sequence). V shed 4 bases and J 5 bases; nucleotides not matched to a gene: 9. CDR3 loop: CASSYGAGQGAHEQYF. As DNA, the CDR3 is TGTGCCAGCAGTTATGGGGCGGGACAGGGGGCTCACGAGCAGTACTTC.

The chain combines TRBV9 with TRBJ1-4; 10 bases are a match to TRBD1. V lost 2 bases to trimming and J lost 7 bases; unmatched junction nucleotides: 8. The CDR3 contains 16 residues. Germline V gene sequence: CDR1 SGDLS, CDR2 YYNGEE. CDR3 sequence (DNA): TGTGCCAGCAGCGTCAGGGCCGGGACAGGGGCTGAAAAACTGTTTTTT. Protein sequence: CASSVRAGTGAEKLFF.

This clone came up a few times. This sequence joins TRBV5-5 and TRBJ1-5; D is uncertain. The germline V and J ends were trimmed by 2 bases and 3 bases, with 6 bases remaining between them. The CDR3 totals 13 residues. Per the germline V gene, CDR1 is SGHKS and CDR2 is YYEKEE (reference sequence). The CDR3 is CASSFTVNQPQHF. In DNA form, the CDR3 reads TGTGCCAGCAGCTTTACAGTCAATCAGCCCCAGCATTTT.

The chain has TRBV27 and TRBJ2-2; D is unclear. Germline CDR1 and CDR2: MNHEY and SMNVEV (reference sequence). Between the trimmed V and J ends, which lost 9 bases and 0 bases, there was a span of 14 bases. There are 15 residues in the CDR3. Here the CDR3 reads CASTNLATNTGELFF. The CDR3 bases are TGTGCCAGTACTAACCTGGCGACGAACACCGGGGAGCTGTTTTTT.

Written as DNA, the CDR3 is TGTGCCAGCAGCGTACATAGCGGGGGGCCGAATGAGCAGTTCTTC. Translation gives CASSVHSGGPNEQFF. The rearrangement links TRBV9 to TRBJ2-1; 10 nucleotides line up with TRBD2. The V and J ends lost 1 base and 7 bases, in that order; junction bases with no gene match: 5. Germline assignment: CDR1 SGDLS and CDR2 YYNGEE. This CDR3 comprises 15 residues.

This clone occurred once. The chain recombines TRBV15 with TRBJ2-7; TRBD1 matches at 8 bases. Germline CDR1 and CDR2: LNHNV and YYDKDF (reference sequence). The length of the CDR3 is 13 residues. V shed 5 bases, J shed 6 bases, and the junction held 6 bases outside the gene matches. CDR3 region: CATSWTGSPEQYF. CDR3 in DNA: TGTGCCACCAGCTGGACAGGGTCCCCCGAGCAGTACTTC.

This rearrangement joins TRBV28 to TRBJ2-7, with TRBD2 as a possible D gene (5 bases). The V end lost 5 bases, the J end lost 6 bases, and 14 bases lay between the germline ends. CDR1 is MDHEN and CDR2 is SYDVKM in the germline V gene. The CDR3 has 13 residues. The CDR3 bases are TGTGCCAGCAGTCCACCTTGGACTCCCGAGCAGTACTTC. Protein product: CASSPPWTPEQYF.

This chain joins TRBV27 and TRBJ2-7, with TRBD1 matching over 8 bases. The CDR3 spans 16 residues. Germline trimming cut 1 base from V and 4 bases from J; bases unmatched to any gene: 9. Germline assignment: CDR1 MNHEY and CDR2 SMNVEV (reference sequence). CDR3 DNA: TGTGCCAGCAGTTTATTGGGACAGGTGAACGGGTACGAGCAGTACTTC. Its translation: CASSLLGQVNGYEQYF.

The chain employs TRBV7-9 and TRBJ1-2; D not resolved. Trimming cost V 4 bases and J 4 bases, with 7 bases left between them. Germline V gene lookup returns CDR1 SEHNR and CDR2 FQNEAQ (reference sequence). The CDR3 has 12 amino acids. The CDR3 DNA reads TGTGCCAGCAGCTCCCCGAGCTATGGCTACACCTTC. It yields the protein CASSSPSYGYTF.

This clone has only one observation. J is TRBJ1-1 and V is TRBV5-1, with unresolved D. Germline V gene data show CDR1 as SGHRS and CDR2 as YFSETQ. V lost 2 bases to trimming and J lost 2 bases, with 13 bases between them. The CDR3 has 15 residues. The CDR3 DNA sequence: TGCGCCAGCAGCTTTGTCAATAGCATAAACACTGAAGCTTTCTTT. This encodes CASSFVNSINTEAFF.

The rearrangement joins TRBV11-2 to TRBJ2-7; TRBD1 might be the D (5 bases). Germline V lookup: CDR1 SGHAT, CDR2 FQNNGV. The CDR3 runs to 13 residues. V lost 0 bases, J lost 8 bases, and 11 bases lay in between. The CDR3 DNA follows: TGTGCCAGCAGCTTAGAGGGCAGGGTAAAGCAGTACTTC. It is translated as CASSLEGRVKQYF.

CDR3 protein: CASGTSEHNEQFF. The CDR3 region has the DNA TGTGCCAGCGGGACTAGCGAACACAATGAGCAGTTCTTC. The chain is built from TRBV6-5 and TRBJ2-1; 10 nucleotides agree with TRBD2. Trimming at V came to 8 bases and at J to 5 bases, leaving 3 bases not matched to a gene. Germline-derived CDR1 and CDR2 are MNHEY and SVGAGI. There are 13 residues in the CDR3.

V and J are TRBV9 and TRBJ1-1; 10 positions match TRBD1. The trim removed 5 bases at V and 0 bases at J, leaving 10 bases unmatched. The CDR3 consists of 17 residues. CDR1 is SGDLS, CDR2 YYNGEE, per germline. CDR3: CASRVHGTGAMNTEAFF. The CDR3 bases are TGTGCCAGCAGGGTCCATGGGACAGGGGCGATGAACACTGAAGCTTTCTTT.

The chain joins TRBV27 to TRBJ2-7; D is ambiguous. The CDR3 extends over 13 amino acids. The V end was cut by 3 bases, the J end by 0 bases, with 6 bases between. Germline CDR1 MNHEY, CDR2 SMNVEV (reference sequence). CDR3 DNA sequence: TGTGCCAGCAGTTTGACACCCTCCTACGAGCAGTACTTC. Its translation is CASSLTPSYEQYF.

The chain couples TRBV27 to TRBJ2-7, with a tentative D call TRBD1 (5 bases). Germline V lookup: CDR1 MNHEY, CDR2 SMNVEV (reference sequence). The CDR3 is 14 residues long. Trimming removed 5 bases at V and 3 bases at J, with 14 bases between. As DNA, the CDR3 is TGTGCCAGCAGTCACTCGGACACCCTCTACGAGCAGTACTTC. Residues: CASSHSDTLYEQYF.

This clone was detected only a few times. V is TRBV9 and J is TRBJ2-5, with D possibly TRBD1 on 5 matching bases. Trimming pared 1 base from V and 7 bases from J, leaving 11 bases between. The germline V gene encodes CDR1 SGDLS and CDR2 YYNGEE. This CDR3 comprises 13 residues. The CDR3 region is CASSVSRGLTQYF. The CDR3 region has the DNA TGTGCCAGCAGCGTATCTAGGGGATTGACCCAGTACTTC.

The V and J genes are TRBV12-5 and TRBJ2-7; 8 positions agree with TRBD2. The J segment lost 1 base and the V segment lost 6 bases, leaving 8 bases of the junction unmatched. This CDR3 has 15 residues. Germline values: CDR1 LGHNT, CDR2 FRNRAP. DNA for the CDR3: TGTGCTAGTGGAATTAGCGGGGAAAGGTCCTACGAGCAGTACTTC. This codes for CASGISGERSYEQYF. Full variable domain (remainder filled in from reference TRBV12-5 and TRBJ2-7): DARVTQTPRHKVTEMGQEVTMRCQPILGHNTVFWYRQTMMQGLELLAYFRNRAPLDDSGMPKDRFSAEMPDATLATLKIQPSEPRDSAVYFCASGISGERSYEQYFGPGTRLTVT.

The chain uses TRBV27 and TRBJ1-6; possible D gene TRBD1, 6 bases. There are 14 residues in the CDR3. V dropped 7 bases and J dropped 4 bases, with 11 bases sitting between them. Germline V gene sequence: CDR1 MNHEY, CDR2 SMNVEV (reference sequence). CDR3 residues: CASTLGGYNSPLHF. CDR3 DNA sequence: TGTGCCAGCACCCTAGGGGGTTATAATTCACCCCTCCACTTT.

This clone came up a few times. The chain couples TRBV4-2 to TRBJ2-1; TRBD2 might be the D (7 bases). This CDR3 contains 15 residues. V was clipped by 0 bases and J by 7 bases, with 13 bases between them. Germline CDR1 reads LGHNA; CDR2 reads YNFKEQ. The CDR3 protein is CASSQEAGQVNEQFF. CDR3 DNA sequence: TGTGCCAGCAGCCAAGAAGCGGGACAAGTGAATGAGCAGTTCTTC.

The chain employs TRBV10-3 and TRBJ2-5; TRBD1 might be the D (6 bases). Germline CDR1 reads ENHRY; CDR2 reads SYGVKD. Trimming left V 3 bases short and J 1 base short, with 12 bases between. CDR3 length equals 15 residues. The DNA for the CDR3 is TGTGCCATCAGTGAAGGGGCAGGGGTCCAAGAGACCCAGTACTTC. This sequence encodes CAISEGAGVQETQYF.

The chain couples TRBV27 to TRBJ1-6; D is ambiguous. CDR1 and CDR2 from the germline V gene are MNHEY and SMNVEV (reference sequence). Trimming took 6 bases from V and 7 from J, leaving 16 bases between them. This CDR3 is built from 15 residues. For the CDR3, the DNA is TGTGCCAGCAGATTTGCCTCGGCGGTAAATTCACCCCTCCACTTT. Protein sequence: CASRFASAVNSPLHF.

This rearrangement joins TRBV9 to TRBJ2-7; TRBD2 matches at 8 bases. J gave up 2 bases and V 0 bases, and 4 bases lay outside the gene matches. Germline V gene sequence: CDR1 SGDLS, CDR2 YYNGEE. This CDR3 contains 15 residues. CDR3 sequence (DNA): TGTGCCAGCAGCGTAGGCGGGGGGAGCGCCTACGAGCAGTACTTC. This translates into CASSVGGGSAYEQYF.